Listed here are 15 T cell receptor beta chains from one sample, sequenced in a study of CD8 T cells in ankylosing spondylitis. Antigens for these TCRs are unknown. Study outcomes and limitations: Within ankylosing spondylitis blood, a TCR beta motif made up of roughly eight highly homologous variants appeared to be characteristic.

TCRdb independently ran MiXCR on the 5' RACE reads; one entry per CDR3 protein. The top ten clones hold around 3.5% of a sample with fewer than 550,000 distinct CDR3 sequences, 5.3% of them seen once. Sequencing was done on a sample of blood, either unsorted or a sorted T cell fraction (not recorded which). These receptors came from a male donor with ankylosing spondylitis.

This clonotype was picked up many times. The chain combines TRBV12-3 or TRBV12-4 with TRBJ2-7; no firm D call. Trimming shortened V by 5 bases and J by 5 bases, and 10 bases separated the two germline ends. This CDR3 contains 12 residues. The CDR3 DNA reads TGTGCCAGCAGTCCAACCTGGGACGAGCAGTACTTC. Translating it yields CASSPTWDEQYF.

This clonotype was seen only a few times. The CDR3 region is CSASAPSWADTQYF. The CDR3 nucleotides read TGCAGTGCTAGTGCGCCGTCCTGGGCAGATACGCAGTATTTT. The chain couples TRBV20-1 to TRBJ2-3; D uncertain. The germline gives CDR1 DFQATT, CDR2 SNEGSKA (reference sequence). Trimming removed 3 bases at V and 4 bases at J, with 14 bases between. The CDR3 extends over 14 amino acids.

This clonotype was seen ten or more times. This chain uses TRBV20-1 with TRBJ1-1; D might be TRBD1 (6 bases). V gave up 3 bases and J gave up 3 bases, with 14 bases separating them. Germline CDR1 and CDR2: DFQATT and SNEGSKA (reference sequence). There are 14 residues in the CDR3. The CDR3 nucleotides read TGCAGTGCTAGTCATCACAGGGCGGACACTGAAGCTTTCTTT. Amino acid sequence: CSASHHRADTEAFF.

The rearrangement links TRBV6-2 or TRBV6-3 to TRBJ2-2; D remains ambiguous. V shed 2 bases and J shed 5 bases, with 15 bases lying between them. Germline loops: CDR1 MNHEY, CDR2 SVGEGT. CDR3 size: 16 residues. CDR3 DNA: TGTGCCAGCAGTTACCACCCGCGATCAAGTACCGGGGAGCTGTTTTTT. Amino acid sequence: CASSYHPRSSTGELFF.

This clonotype was seen at least ten times. The chain joins TRBV28 to TRBJ2-7, with TRBD1 as a possible D gene (6 bases). The V gene lost 4 bases and the J gene lost 4 bases, with 17 bases spanning the gap. The CDR3 is made up of 15 amino acids. The V gene's germline CDR1 is MDHEN and CDR2 SYDVKM. The chain's CDR3 is CASSSAEAGEYEQYF. The CDR3 DNA sequence: TGTGCCAGCAGTTCCGCCGAGGCAGGGGAATACGAGCAGTACTTC. Full variable domain (outside the CDR3, taken from reference TRBV28 and TRBJ2-7): DVKVTQSSRYLVKRTGEKVFLECVQDMDHENMFWYRQDPGLGLRLIYFSYDVKMKEKGDIPEGYSVSREKKERFSLILESASTNQTSMYLCASSSAEAGEYEQYFGPGTRLTVT.

At least ten counts were recorded for this clonotype. The chain recombines TRBV7-9 with TRBJ1-5; a possible D gene is TRBD1 (5 bases). Trimming shortened V by 3 bases and J by 7 bases, and 10 bases separated the two germline ends. The germline V gene has CDR1 SEHNR and CDR2 FQNEAQ (reference sequence). CDR3 length: 13 residues. The CDR3 coding sequence is TGTGCCAGCAGCTTGTCAGGGAGACAGCCCCAGCATTTT. Amino acid sequence: CASSLSGRQPQHF.

This clonotype was picked up many times. The rearrangement joins TRBV7-6 to TRBJ1-1, with a weak D call TRBD1 (5 bases). The CDR3 is 15 residues long. With 3 bases removed from V and 4 bases from J, the gap between germline ends came to 15 bases. Germline loops: CDR1 SGHVS, CDR2 FNYEAQ. This CDR3 is CASSFQVGEVTEAFF. The CDR3 bases are TGTGCCAGCAGCTTCCAAGTAGGGGAGGTCACTGAAGCTTTCTTT.

This clonotype appeared many times. The chain employs TRBV5-1 and TRBJ2-6, with 7 positions matching TRBD1. This CDR3 is 17 amino acids long. CDR1 is SGHRS and CDR2 is YFSETQ in the germline V gene. Trimming cost V 1 base and J 1 base; bases outside gene matches: 5. CDR3 sequence (DNA): TGCGCCAGCAGCTTGTCAAACAGGGGATCTGGGGCCAACGTCCTGACTTTC. Translated, it gives CASSLSNRGSGANVLTF.

In its sample, this clonotype was seen a few times. The chain is built from TRBV25-1 and TRBJ1-1; D is unresolved. From germline, CDR1 is MGHDK and CDR2 SYGVNS. This CDR3 comprises 15 residues. V was clipped by 7 bases and J by 8 bases, with 23 bases between them. CDR3 sequence: CASKGGLNILGEAFF. For the CDR3, the DNA is TGTGCCAGCAAGGGAGGGTTGAATATATTAGGGGAAGCTTTCTTT.

The V and J genes are TRBV28 and TRBJ1-5, with D uncertain. Looked up from germline, CDR1 is MDHEN and CDR2 is SYDVKM. Trimming pared 6 bases from V and 0 bases from J, leaving 6 bases between. This CDR3 comprises 13 residues. The chain's CDR3 is CASSTLSNQPQHF. The DNA of the CDR3 is TGTGCCAGCAGCACTCTTAGCAATCAGCCCCAGCATTTT.

This clonotype was recorded only once. Possible read error: a much larger clone is one base away. V is TRBV19 and J is TRBJ2-3; D could derive from TRBD1 or TRBD2 (5 bases each). V was clipped by 3 bases and J by 2 bases, with 9 bases between them. CDR1 is LNHDA and CDR2 is SQIVND in the germline V gene (reference sequence). This CDR3 comprises 14 residues. As DNA, the CDR3 is TGTGCCAGTAGTATCGTGGGACCCACAGATACGCAGTATTTT. As protein: CASSIVGPTDTQYF.

This clonotype was seen ten or more times. The V call is TRBV11-1, the J call TRBJ2-3; D uncertain. This CDR3 is 15 amino acids long. Germline-derived CDR1 and CDR2 are SGHAT and FQDESV (reference sequence). The V end was cut by 3 bases, the J end by 7 bases, with 17 bases between. The chain's CDR3 is CASSFEPVQTHTQYF. CDR3 DNA sequence: TGTGCCAGCAGCTTCGAACCCGTCCAGACCCATACGCAGTATTTT.

This clonotype has ten or more counts. The chain couples TRBV27 to TRBJ1-2; D ambiguous. The CDR3 is made up of 15 amino acids. V dropped 4 bases and J dropped 7 bases, with 19 bases sitting between them. Germline V gene data show CDR1 as MNHEY and CDR2 as SMNVEV (reference sequence). CDR3 amino acids: CASSSQPTRRSGYTF. DNA for the CDR3: TGTGCCAGCAGTTCCCAACCCACACGGCGGAGTGGCTACACCTTC.

The rearrangement links TRBV10-2 to TRBJ2-1, with TRBD2 matching over 10 bases. V shed 6 bases, J shed 9 bases, and the junction held 11 bases outside the gene matches. The germline CDR1 and CDR2 sequences are WSHSY and SAAADI. The CDR3 has 15 amino acids. The CDR3 sequence is CASRWGAGGYFEQFF. Written as DNA, the CDR3 is TGCGCCAGCAGATGGGGAGCGGGAGGGTATTTTGAGCAGTTCTTC.

This rearrangement joins TRBV7-9 to TRBJ2-3, with TRBD1 matching 9 bases. Looked up from germline, CDR1 is SEHNR and CDR2 is FQNEAQ (reference sequence). The CDR3 is 15 amino acids. Trimming at V came to 5 bases and at J to 4 bases, leaving 7 bases not matched to a gene. The CDR3 DNA sequence: TGTGCCAGCAGCCTACGGACAGGGGAGGCAGATACGCAGTATTTT. It codes for CASSLRTGEADTQYF.